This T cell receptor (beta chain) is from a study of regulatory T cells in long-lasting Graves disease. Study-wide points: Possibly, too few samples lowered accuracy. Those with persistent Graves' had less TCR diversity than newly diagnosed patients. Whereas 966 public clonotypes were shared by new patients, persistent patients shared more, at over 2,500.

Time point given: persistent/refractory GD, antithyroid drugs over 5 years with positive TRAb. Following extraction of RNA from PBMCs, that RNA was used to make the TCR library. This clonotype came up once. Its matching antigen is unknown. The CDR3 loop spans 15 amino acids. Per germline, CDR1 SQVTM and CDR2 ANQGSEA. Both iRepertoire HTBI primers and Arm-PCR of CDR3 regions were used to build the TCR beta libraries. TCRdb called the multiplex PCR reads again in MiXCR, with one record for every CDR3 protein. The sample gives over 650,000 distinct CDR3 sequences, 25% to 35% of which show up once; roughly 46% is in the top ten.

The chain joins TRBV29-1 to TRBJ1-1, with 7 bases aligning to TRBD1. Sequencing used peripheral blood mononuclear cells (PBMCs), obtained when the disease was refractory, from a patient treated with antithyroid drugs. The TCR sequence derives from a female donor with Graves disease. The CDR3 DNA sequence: TGCAGTGCAACTCAGGGGGGCAGTATGAACACTGAAGCTTTCTTT. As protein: CSATQGGSMNTEAFF.